This T cell receptor (beta chain) emerged from a study of blood T cells in healthy people across ages (dated by TCRdb to between 2014 and 2017). Regarding the research as a whole: In model experiments, roughly one uniquely barcoded TCR beta cDNA molecule per two T cells was captured by template switching. Age-related changes in TCR beta repertoire diversity were measured in the study by deep sequencing normalized with unique cDNA molecular identifiers. Donors were grouped into four age groups: young (average 16 years), middle-aged (39), aged (roughly 67) and long-lived (roughly 80). Two additional independent replicas of 1 million unique cDNA reads from the same blood draw were analyzed for two donors (one aged 18 to 29 and one aged 80 or older).

With regard to this clonotype: Its antigen is unknown. No clone much larger than this one lies a single base away; base qualities are absent.

The roughly 42 donors, aged about 6 to 90 years, were systemically healthy Caucasian individuals from Russia. Approximately 9 milliliters of peripheral blood were collected from each donor into EDTA-treated Vacutainer tubes. PBMCs were isolated by Ficoll-Paque density-gradient centrifugation, with at least 6.5 million obtained per sample. Total RNA was extracted from PBMCs with Trizol reagent, with at least 6 micrograms obtained per sample. Naive CD45RAhigh/CD27high T cell percentages were measured by flow cytometry on a PBMC aliquot from every donor. The germline V gene encodes CDR1 MNHNY and CDR2 SVGAGI (reference sequence). V is reduced by 0 bases and J by 5 bases, leaving a spacing of 11 bases between them. From its cysteine to its phenylalanine, the CDR3 spans 16 amino acids. Only CDR3 DNA remains: 48 bases, in frame from the first base. The library was produced with 5' RACE. Instrument on record: Illumina HiSeq 2500. The second PCR ran for roughly 7 to 11 cycles and used a J-beta primer mix along with a sample-barcoded 5' primer. Each TCR beta cDNA molecule received a unique molecular identifier from a template-switch 5' adaptor carrying 12 random nucleotides. Each sample yielded at least 2.5 million CDR3-containing paired-end reads. All of the RNA was converted into first-strand cDNA using the Mint cDNA synthesis kit, with a TRBC-specific oligonucleotide serving as the primer. All cDNA was treated with uracil-DNA glycosylase and then went through a first 18-cycle PCR with the universal primers M1SS and BC2_uni_R. In the authors' own workflow: Normalization of each sample was performed by random selection of 1 million high-quality reads, each carrying a distinct molecular identifier. Reads sharing molecular identifiers were discarded rather than binned into consensus sequences. MiTCR, run with a Q25 quality threshold and the strictest error-elimination algorithm, handled CDR3 identification, clonotype clustering and error correction. Lower-bound total TCR beta diversity was estimated with a nonparametric unseen species model using Euler transformation. In-frame beta chains were kept once TCRdb had trimmed the public reads at Q25 with fastp and called clones with MiXCR. Each record represents a unique CDR3 protein, reported with the most common genes and DNA among its rows. The V and J calls reflect TCRdb's pipeline rather than the authors' work. Counted in this sample were 750,000 to 1,000,000 distinct CDR3 sequences; 25% to 35% of them appeared once. The ten largest make up around 9.6% of the sample.

The investigation overall reported the following: Because donor CMV infection status was unknown, age-related changes in expanded clonotypes were potentially confounded. Compared with the aged group, the long-lived group had more naive CD4+ T cells, fewer expanded clones and increased TCR diversity, a pattern suggesting age selection. Estimates of total diversity from one million sequenced T cells were regarded as lower bounds and underestimates. Because profiling used bulk unsorted PBMCs, naive and antigen-experienced compartments could not be compared conclusively. A strong correlation was found between observed TCR beta diversity and the percentage of naive T cells measured by flow cytometry. As age increased, observed TCR beta diversity per million T cells dropped in a roughly linear way, and a significant reduction was already evident by age 40.

This sample also appeared in a second study, on T cells of mothers and their children. The second study's paper adds: Nine systemically healthy Caucasian individuals served as donors, namely three mothers together with their six children. cDNA synthesis consumed the entire amount of extracted RNA, loaded at 1.5 ug RNA in each 15 ul reaction. In the second PCR, sample barcodes and 2-4 random nucleotides were introduced via the M1S primer. More than 9 million TCR beta CDR3 reads were obtained from each mother, and several million reads were obtained from each child. Thymic selection shapes the output of TCR recombination in a similar way in related and unrelated pairs, and inherited differences have a minor effect. Normalized repertoire overlap was always found to be slightly, but never significantly, higher in related mother-child pairs than in unrelated mother-child pairs. No persistent microchimeric T cell clones were found, with a detection sensitivity of around 100 clones per million clonotypes. In the study, deep NGS was used to compare the TCR beta repertoires of mothers and children, and features distinguishing related mother-child pairs from unrelated individuals were sought. On average, the children were roughly 10 +/- 4 years old, while the mothers were about 37 +/- 4 years old. After adapter ligation was performed with NEBNext reagents, the libraries were sequenced on an Illumina HiSeq 2000 with 100+100 nt paired-end reads. Mother and child libraries were prepared a month apart and sequenced in separate runs to prevent cross-contamination. Each donor had between 500,000 and 2,000,000 distinct TCR beta clonotypes identified. Naive TCR beta clonotypes were estimated from low-frequency clonotypes matched to each donor's FACS-determined naive share, without sorting.

Recombination joined TRBV6-6 with TRBJ1-6; a tentative D call is TRBD1 (5 bases match). This sequence originates from a woman in her 40s in good health. Sequencing was performed on blood. The CDR3 protein sequence reads: CASSYSGRLDNSPLHF. The nucleotide sequence reads as follows: TGTGCCAGCAGTTACTCGGGACGGCTTGATAATTCACCCCTCCACTTT.